This T cell receptor (beta chain) is from a study of cytomegalovirus exposure and HLA in healthy donors. Points from the study as a whole: Most sequenced TCRs were rare (though some public TCRs occurred in many donors). The CMV antigen specificity of a few CMV-associated chains was confirmed through in vitro analysis. The authors listed approximately 160 TCR beta chains as cytomegalovirus-associated.

This table comes from immunoSEQ multiplex PCR, and its TCRdb copy is limited to in-frame clones, with some not included. The repertoire holds roughly 180,000 clones, with around nine tenths as singletons. V was shortened by 7 bases and J by 9 bases, with 19 bases between the two germline ends. The CDR3 extends over 14 amino acids. CDR1 and CDR2 from the germline V gene are SNHLY and FYNNEI. Concerning this clone: The target antigen is unknown.

This TCR came from a man aged 30-40 years in good health and CMV-seropositive. The source material was PBMCs. V and J are TRBV2 and TRBJ2-1; possibly TRBD2 for D (6 bases). This CDR3 is CASTERLARTEQFF. CDR3 sequence (DNA): TGTGCCAGCACCGAGAGGCTAGCGCGAACTGAGCAGTTCTTC.